The next 27 T cell receptor beta chains were all read from a single sample in a study of T cell responses to AZD1222 COVID-19 vaccine. The data were produced by immunoSEQ multiplex PCR, yet TCRdb's version contains in-frame clones alone and is incomplete. The table lists 130,000 or so clones, around 80% of them singletons. Sequencing was performed on peripheral blood, taken 28 days after the second AZD1222 dose. Receptors were obtained from an adult who received the AZD1222 COVID-19 vaccine.

Many counts were recorded for this clone. The chain has TRBV9 and TRBJ1-6, with a weak D call TRBD1 (5 bases). V shed 0 bases and J shed 4 bases, with 5 bases lying between them. The CDR3 is made up of 14 amino acids. Germline V lookup: CDR1 SGDLS, CDR2 YYNGEE. CDR3 nucleotide sequence: TGTGCCAGCAGCGTAGGACAGTATAATTCACCCCTCCACTTT. Translating gives CASSVGQYNSPLHF. The variable domain in full, completed from reference TRBV9 and TRBJ1-6, reads DSGVTQTPKHLITATGQRVTLRCSPRSGDLSVYWYQQSLDQGLQFLIQYYNGEERAKGNILERFSAQQFPDLHSELNLSSLELGDSALYFCASSVGQYNSPLHFGNGTRLTVT.

This clone was counted between two and nine times. The chain couples TRBV28 to TRBJ2-7; 7 positions match TRBD1. Losses at the gene ends were 5 bases for V and 3 bases for J; bases not matched to a gene: 10. This CDR3 comprises 15 residues. Germline CDR1 reads MDHEN; CDR2 reads SYDVKM. DNA for the CDR3: TGTGCCAGCAGTCTTACCGGGACAGCTAACTACGAGCAGTACTTC. Translation: CASSLTGTANYEQYF.

This clone was counted a few times. The chain is built from TRBV18 and TRBJ1-2, with a tentative D call TRBD1 (6 bases). The length of the CDR3 is 15 residues. The germline V gene encodes CDR1 KGHSH and CDR2 LQKENI. Trimming stripped 6 bases from V and 3 bases from J, with 17 bases between. The CDR3 protein is CASSPLIQGDYGYTF. The CDR3 coding sequence is TGTGCCAGCTCCCCTCTGATACAGGGAGACTATGGCTACACCTTC. Complete variable domain (other parts from reference TRBV18 and TRBJ1-2): NAGVMQNPRHLVRRRGQEARLRCSPMKGHSHVYWYRQLPEEGLKFMVYLQKENIIDESGMPKERFSAEFPKEGPSILRIQQVVRGDSAAYFCASSPLIQGDYGYTFGSGTRLTVV.

The gene calls are TRBV6-1 and TRBJ1-4; D is undetermined. The length of the CDR3 is 15 residues. The germline V gene encodes CDR1 MNHNS and CDR2 SASEGT. Between the trimmed V and J ends, which lost 2 bases and 0 bases, there was a span of 7 bases. The CDR3 spells CASSEQLTTNEKLFF. The CDR3 nucleotides are TGTGCCAGCAGTGAACAGCTAACAACTAATGAAAAACTGTTTTTT.

The V gene is TRBV5-5, the J gene TRBJ1-4; no clear D gene. This CDR3 contains 13 residues. CDR1 and CDR2 (germline): SGHKS, YYEKEE (reference sequence). V lost 1 base, J lost 6 bases, and 7 bases lay in between. The CDR3 region has the DNA TGTGCCAGCAGCTTGTCGGTCTATGAAAAACTGTTTTTT. Translation gives CASSLSVYEKLFF.

V and J are TRBV7-2 and TRBJ2-1; 8 bases map to TRBD2. The J segment lost 9 bases and the V segment lost 5 bases, leaving 12 bases of the junction unmatched. Germline V gene lookup returns CDR1 SGHTA and CDR2 FQGNSA. CDR3 size: 15 residues. Here the CDR3 reads CASSRTRDAGGEQFF. DNA of the CDR3: TGTGCCAGCAGCCGTACCCGGGACGCGGGGGGTGAGCAGTTCTTC.

This clone has at least ten counts. Other DNA sequences of this sample code for an identical CDR3. This chain connects TRBV14 to TRBJ1-2; D gene ambiguous. CDR1 and CDR2 (germline): SGHDN, FVKESK. Trimming took off 1 base at V and 4 bases at J, with 7 bases between the two ends. The CDR3 has 13 residues. The CDR3 nucleotides are TGTGCCAGCAGCCAAGCCTCGTCCTATGGCTACACCTTC. Translated: CASSQASSYGYTF.

On this clone: Other DNA sequences in the same sample also yield this CDR3. This chain joins TRBV7-9 and TRBJ2-5; 12 bases align to TRBD1. Losses at the gene ends were 5 bases for V and 1 base for J; bases not matched to a gene: 5. Per the germline V gene, CDR1 is SEHNR and CDR2 is FQNEAQ (reference sequence). This CDR3 is 16 amino acids long. The CDR3, as DNA: TGTGCCAGCAGCCTGGGGGACAGGGGGCTCCAAGAGACCCAGTACTTC. Residues: CASSLGDRGLQETQYF.

To note about this clone: This same CDR3 is encoded by further DNA sequences in the sample. The J gene is TRBJ1-1, the V gene TRBV5-1; no clear D gene. Germline CDR1 SGHRS, CDR2 YFSETQ. This CDR3 spans 13 amino acids. The V end was cut by 2 bases, the J end by 3 bases, with 8 bases between. The CDR3 loop is CASSLSGDTEAFF. The CDR3 nucleotides are TGCGCCAGCAGCTTATCCGGAGACACTGAAGCTTTCTTT.

The chain joins TRBV28 to TRBJ1-6; TRBD1 matches 7 bases. CDR3 size: 16 residues. J lost 0 bases, V lost 4 bases, and 3 bases had no gene match. The germline V gene encodes CDR1 MDHEN and CDR2 SYDVKM. CDR3 sequence reads: CASSSGTDSYNSPLHF. The DNA of the CDR3 is TGTGCCAGCAGTTCCGGGACAGACTCCTATAATTCACCCCTCCACTTT. The complete variable domain, with remaining parts taken from reference TRBV28 and TRBJ1-6, reads DVKVTQSSRYLVKRTGEKVFLECVQDMDHENMFWYRQDPGLGLRLIYFSYDVKMKEKGDIPEGYSVSREKKERFSLILESASTNQTSMYLCASSSGTDSYNSPLHFGNGTRLTVT.

The genes are TRBV11-2 and TRBJ2-2; no clear D. The V end was cut by 7 bases, the J end by 9 bases, with 12 bases between. Germline CDR1 is SGHAT and CDR2 is FQNNGV. The CDR3 is 12 amino acids. The CDR3 bases are TGTGCCAGCACCCGAGTAAGCCGGGAGCTGTTTTTT. Its protein is CASTRVSRELFF.

The chain uses TRBV7-9 and TRBJ1-1; a weak D match, TRBD1 (5 bases). V dropped 5 bases and J dropped 5 bases, with 12 bases sitting between them. Looked up from germline, CDR1 is SEHNR and CDR2 is FQNEAQ (reference sequence). CDR3 length: 13 amino acids. CDR3 in DNA: TGTGCCAGCAGCATATACGGGGGGACTGAAGCTTTCTTT. The encoded protein is CASSIYGGTEAFF.

The CDR3 DNA reads as TGTGCCAGCAGCTTTGATAGCGAGACTGAAGCTTTCTTT. Translation: CASSFDSETEAFF. The chain recombines TRBV7-9 with TRBJ1-1; D is unclear. The CDR3 is 13 residues long. CDR1 is SEHNR, CDR2 FQNEAQ, per germline (reference sequence). V lost 3 bases to trimming and J lost 5 bases, with 10 bases between them.

The chain joins TRBV7-9 to TRBJ1-5, with TRBD1 matching 8 bases. Germline CDR1 is SEHNR and CDR2 is FQNEAQ (reference sequence). The CDR3 totals 15 residues. J was trimmed by 0 bases and V by 5 bases; bases with no gene match: 3. The CDR3 spells CASSPGQASNQPQHF. The CDR3 coding sequence is TGTGCCAGCAGCCCGGGACAGGCTAGCAATCAGCCCCAGCATTTT. The full variable domain, with the rest looked up from reference TRBV7-9 and TRBJ1-5, is DTGVSQNPRHKITKRGQNVTFRCDPISEHNRLYWYRQTLGQGPEFLTYFQNEAQLEKSRLLSDRFSAERPKGSFSTLEIQRTEQGDSAMYLCASSPGQASNQPQHFGDGTRLSIL.

V usage is TRBV19 and J usage is TRBJ2-2; 7 bases fit TRBD2. The CDR3 runs to 16 residues. The germline CDR1 and CDR2 sequences are LNHDA and SQIVND (reference sequence). V was pared by 6 bases and J by 6 bases, with 13 bases of the junction left unmatched. CDR3 coding DNA: TGTGCCAGTAGAGCACCGGGACTACTCACCTCCGGGGAGCTGTTTTTT. Translating gives CASRAPGLLTSGELFF.

The V and J genes are TRBV2 and TRBJ2-7, with D possibly TRBD1 on 6 matching bases. Per the germline V gene, CDR1 is SNHLY and CDR2 is FYNNEI. V gave up 6 bases and J gave up 4 bases, with 13 bases separating them. The CDR3 length is 13 residues. The chain's CDR3 is CASRPQGLYEQYF. DNA of the CDR3: TGTGCCAGCAGGCCACAGGGATTGTACGAGCAGTACTTC.

This clone was counted once. The CDR3 coding sequence is TGTGCCAGCGTGACATCCGAGAATTCACCCCTCCACTTT. Translation gives CASVTSENSPLHF. The chain joins TRBV7-9 to TRBJ1-6; D remains unclear. The CDR3 is 13 amino acids. The V gene's germline CDR1 is SEHNR and CDR2 FQNEAQ (reference sequence). The germline V and J ends were trimmed by 8 bases and 7 bases, with 12 bases remaining between them.

The chain employs TRBV2 and TRBJ1-5; possibly TRBD1 for D (5 bases). V lost 5 bases to trimming and J lost 4 bases, with 12 bases between them. CDR3 length equals 14 residues. Germline values: CDR1 SNHLY, CDR2 FYNNEI. Written as DNA, the CDR3 is TGTGCCAGCAGTAGTCCAGGGAGGAATCAGCCCCAGCATTTT. Amino acids: CASSSPGRNQPQHF. Full variable domain (remainder filled in from reference TRBV2 and TRBJ1-5): EPEVTQTPSHQVTQMGQEVILRCVPISNHLYFYWYRQILGQKVEFLVSFYNNEISEKSEIFDDQFSVERPDGSNFTLKIRSTKLEDSAMYFCASSSPGRNQPQHFGDGTRLSIL.

The chain joins TRBV11-3 to TRBJ1-3; no reliable D call. The germline CDR1 and CDR2 sequences are SGHNT and YENEEA. This CDR3 has 10 residues. With 6 bases removed from V and 8 bases from J, the gap between germline ends came to 5 bases. The CDR3 coding sequence is TGTGCCAGCAGTTCTGACACCATATATTTT. Protein: CASSSDTIYF.

The V call is TRBV3-1 (or the pseudogene TRBV3-2), the J call TRBJ1-4, with 8 positions matching TRBD1. J gave up 8 bases and V 4 bases, and 6 bases lay outside the gene matches. Germline CDR1 and CDR2: LGHDT and YNNKEL (reference sequence). There are 14 residues in the CDR3. CDR3 amino acids: CASSLRQGREKLFF. The CDR3 nucleotides are TGTGCCAGCAGCCTAAGACAGGGGCGGGAAAAACTGTTTTTT.

This rearrangement joins TRBV7-3 to TRBJ1-5; D is ambiguous. V lost 7 bases and J 4 bases, leaving 29 bases between the germline ends. The CDR3 spans 19 residues. CDR1 and CDR2 from the germline V gene are SGHTA and FQGTGA. The CDR3 nucleotides are TGTGCCAGCACCGAAAAGGGCCCAGGTGGGCTAGGCCTTAATCAGCCCCAGCATTTT. Translated, it gives CASTEKGPGGLGLNQPQHF.

This chain connects TRBV20-1 to TRBJ1-2; TRBD1 might be the D (5 bases). Germline V gene lookup returns CDR1 DFQATT and CDR2 SNEGSKA (reference sequence). The CDR3 has 11 residues. Trimming cost V 5 bases and J 5 bases, with 9 bases left between them. The CDR3 DNA sequence: TGCAGTGCTCCCGGACAATATGGCTACACCTTC. Translation gives CSAPGQYGYTF.

The chain carries TRBV5-8 and TRBJ1-1; no firm D call. Germline assignment: CDR1 SGHTS and CDR2 YDEGEE. V lost 7 bases and J 1 base, leaving 23 bases between the germline ends. The CDR3 sequence is 17 residues long. The CDR3 DNA follows: TGTGCCAGCCCCCGAACTTATACTTCTACAGAGAACACTGAAGCTTTCTTT. This encodes CASPRTYTSTENTEAFF.

V gene TRBV13 combines with J gene TRBJ2-3; 8 bases agree with TRBD2. J lost 1 base, V lost 5 bases, and 5 bases had no gene match. This CDR3 region has 15 residues. Germline V gene data show CDR1 as PRHDT and CDR2 as FYEKMQ (reference sequence). CDR3 nucleotide sequence: TGTGCCAGCAGCGGAGCAGCGGGGGGCACAGATACGCAGTATTTT. It specifies CASSGAAGGTDTQYF. Variable domain in full (rest from reference TRBV13 and TRBJ2-3): AAGVIQSPRHLIKEKRETATLKCYPIPRHDTVYWYQQGPGQDPQFLISFYEKMQSDKGSIPDRFSAQQFSDYHSELNMSSLELGDSALYFCASSGAAGGTDTQYFGPGTRLTVL.

This chain connects TRBV6-5 to TRBJ1-4; no reliable D call. Trimming pared 5 bases from V and 4 bases from J, leaving 14 bases between. This CDR3 has 15 amino acids. Germline V gene data show CDR1 as MNHEY and CDR2 as SVGAGI. The CDR3, as DNA: TGTGCCAGCAGTCCCACGTACCGGGTTAATGAAAAACTGTTTTTT. Its protein is CASSPTYRVNEKLFF.

The V and J genes are TRBV20-1 and TRBJ2-1; D is ambiguous. V lost 6 bases and J 7 bases, leaving 10 bases between the germline ends. Germline CDR1 and CDR2: DFQATT and SNEGSKA (reference sequence). The CDR3 covers 11 residues. The chain's CDR3 is CSAAKNNEQFF. The CDR3 region has the DNA TGCAGTGCCGCCAAAAATAATGAGCAGTTCTTC.

The V gene is TRBV18, the J gene TRBJ1-6; no definite D call. The CDR3 spans 14 residues. V lost 3 bases and J 8 bases, leaving 11 bases between the germline ends. The V gene's germline CDR1 is KGHSH and CDR2 LQKENI. The chain's CDR3 is CASSPGFYDSPLHF. DNA of the CDR3: TGTGCCAGCTCACCGGGGTTCTACGATTCACCCCTCCACTTT.